These T cell receptor beta chains were read from a single sample in a study of blood T cells in healthy people across ages. MiXCR, run by TCRdb on the 5' RACE reads, gives a single entry per CDR3 protein. The sample contains roughly 800,000 distinct CDR3 sequences, roughly 26% of which appear only once. Another study also made use of these data, one on T cells of mothers and their children.

Sequenced: blood. Every receptor here comes from a boy younger than 18 in good health. CDR3s include the opening cysteine and the closing phenylalanine or tryptophan. The D gene is left open where the match is weak. Only some rows state a clone size, as once, few, many or a class for expanded clones.

CDR3nt	CDR3aa	v_gene	j_gene	abundance	d_gene	len
TGTGCCAGCAGTGGGACACAATCATCCTATAATTCACCCCTCCACTTT	CASSGTQSSYNSPLHF	TRBV12-3/TRBV12-4	TRBJ1-6	few	NA	16
TGTGCCAGCAAGCAGAATAGCAATCAGCCCCAGCATTTT	CASKQNSNQPQHF	TRBV6-5	TRBJ1-5	few	NA	13
TGTGCCTGGAGTCCCCTAGGTCGCAATGAGCAGTTCTTC	CAWSPLGRNEQFF	TRBV30	TRBJ2-1	few	NA	13
TGTGCCAGCAGCTTAGGCGGGGGAGGCTCCTACAATGAGCAGTTCTTC	CASSLGGGGSYNEQFF	TRBV11-2	TRBJ2-1	many	TRBD2	16
TGCAGTGCCTCATCCGGGGCTAGCGGGGAAGAGACCCAGTACTTC	CSASSGASGEETQYF	TRBV20-1	TRBJ2-5	many	TRBD2	15
TGTGCCAGCAGCCAAGATGTTCTTAAGACCCAGTACTTC	CASSQDVLKTQYF	TRBV14	TRBJ2-5	NA	NA	13
TGTGCTAGTGGCCTTGGGCTAGCGGTTCCCAAGACCCAGTACTTC	CASGLGLAVPKTQYF	TRBV12-5	TRBJ2-5	few	TRBD2	15
TGTGCCAGCAGTTTATCGATAGCGGGGGGGGTGGATACGCAGTATTTT	CASSLSIAGGVDTQYF	TRBV27	TRBJ2-3	NA	TRBD2	16
TGTGCCAGCAGCTTAGGGACAGGGCAGCCCCAGCATTTT	CASSLGTGQPQHF	TRBV7-9	TRBJ1-5	NA	TRBD1	13
TGTGCCAGCAGTGACCGGGACAGTTACTACAATGAGCAGTTCTTC	CASSDRDSYYNEQFF	TRBV27	TRBJ2-1	NA	TRBD1	15
TGCGCCAGCAGCTTCAGGGGATCTAGCACAGATACGCAGTATTTT	CASSFRGSSTDTQYF	TRBV5-1	TRBJ2-3	NA	NA	15
TGTGCCAGTAGTATGCGATGGGAGACCCAGTACTTC	CASSMRWETQYF	TRBV19	TRBJ2-5	NA	NA	12
TGCGCCAGCAGCTTGGGTGGCGAGGTGGTTACGCAGTATTTT	CASSLGGEVVTQYF	TRBV5-1	TRBJ2-3	few	NA	14
TGTGCCAGCAGCTCTCCGGGGGCCACGAGCAATGAGCAGTTCTTC	CASSSPGATSNEQFF	TRBV5-4	TRBJ2-1	NA	NA	15
TGTGCCAGCAGTGCGGCAGGGGGAAATGAAAAACTGTTTTTT	CASSAAGGNEKLFF	TRBV6-1	TRBJ1-4	NA	TRBD1	14
TGTGCCAGCAGCCGTGGAGGGAAGTATGAGCAGTTCTTC	CASSRGGKYEQFF	TRBV3-1	TRBJ2-1	NA	NA	13
TGTGCCAGCAGTTTTGCTGCGGGAGGGCCTAGCACAGATACGCAGTATTTT	CASSFAAGGPSTDTQYF	TRBV12-3/TRBV12-4	TRBJ2-3	NA	TRBD2	17
TGTGCCAGCAGTGGAGACAGGTGGGTCCACGAGCAGTACTTC	CASSGDRWVHEQYF	TRBV2	TRBJ2-7	NA	NA	14
TGTGCCAGCAGCCAAGATATACTAGCGGGGGTCGGGGGAGACGGCACAGATACGCAGTATTTT	CASSQDILAGVGGDGTDTQYF	TRBV3-1	TRBJ2-3	few	TRBD2	21
TGTGCCACGACCTACCGGGAGTTGGACACCGGGGAGCTGTTTTTT	CATTYRELDTGELFF	TRBV11-2	TRBJ2-2	NA	NA	15
TGTGCCAGCAGTTACAGAAATGAAAAACTGTTTTTT	CASSYRNEKLFF	TRBV6-6	TRBJ1-4	few	NA	12
TGTGCCAGTAGTATAGCCCCGGCAAAAGCCTACGAGCAGTACTTC	CASSIAPAKAYEQYF	TRBV19	TRBJ2-7	few	NA	15
TGTGCCAGCAGCTATAAGGGCTCTGGAAACACCATATATTTT	CASSYKGSGNTIYF	TRBV9	TRBJ1-3	NA	NA	14
TGTGCCAGCAGGCCCCCCTTGGGCTACGAGCAGCACTTC	CASRPPLGYEQHF	TRBV12-3/TRBV12-4	TRBJ2-7	NA	NA	13
TGCAGCGGGCTTGTGGGGACTAGCGGGGCCCTCAATGAGCAGTTCTTC	CSGLVGTSGALNEQFF	TRBV29-1	TRBJ2-1	NA	TRBD2	16
TGTGCCAGCAGTTACTCGGGGGACCTTCCCGGCTACACCTTC	CASSYSGDLPGYTF	TRBV6-5	TRBJ1-2	NA	NA	14
TGTGCCAGCAGTTACGCCCCGGGACAGCTTAATGAAAAACTGTTTTTT	CASSYAPGQLNEKLFF	TRBV6-5	TRBJ1-4	few	TRBD1	16
TGTGCCACCAGCCCCGGGACAGGGCACGAAAAACTGTTTTTT	CATSPGTGHEKLFF	TRBV15	TRBJ1-4	few	TRBD1	14
TGTGCCAGCAGTCCGACAGGGGTGGACTATGGCTACACCTTC	CASSPTGVDYGYTF	TRBV6-6	TRBJ1-2	few	TRBD1	14
TGTGCCACCCTAGCGGGGGGTTCCCCGCGGGAGACCCAGTACTTC	CATLAGGSPRETQYF	TRBV6-1	TRBJ2-5	NA	TRBD2	15
TGTGCCAGCAGTTTGGACAGGGCCGTCTATGACTACACCTTC	CASSLDRAVYDYTF	TRBV12-3/TRBV12-4	TRBJ1-2	NA	TRBD1	14
TGTGCCAGCAGCCAGATGGGACAGGGAGGCACTGAAGCTTTCTTT	CASSQMGQGGTEAFF	TRBV4-2	TRBJ1-1	few	TRBD1	15
TGCGCCAGCAGCTTGGATCAGGGAACTAATGAAAAACTGTTTTTT	CASSLDQGTNEKLFF	TRBV5-1	TRBJ1-4	NA	NA	15
TGCAGTGCTAGAGGGGGAGGGGATCCCGCTAATGAAAAACTGTTTTTT	CSARGGGDPANEKLFF	TRBV20-1	TRBJ1-4	NA	NA	16
TGCAGTGCTAGAGATTCCGGGACTAGCGGCACAGATACGCAGTATTTT	CSARDSGTSGTDTQYF	TRBV20-1	TRBJ2-3	few	TRBD2	16
TGCAGCGTTGCAAATCTAAGGGGGGGATCGGCTTTCTTT	CSVANLRGGSAFF	TRBV29-1	TRBJ1-1	few	NA	13
TGTGCCAGCAGCCTCAGGGGGCGCGCTAATGAAAAACTGTTTTTT	CASSLRGRANEKLFF	TRBV11-2	TRBJ1-4	NA	TRBD1	15
TGCGCCAGCAGCTCCGTTGGGAGTCAAGAGACCCAGTACTTC	CASSSVGSQETQYF	TRBV5-1	TRBJ2-5	NA	NA	14
TGCAGCGTTGCCGGGGCTGGCTACACCTTC	CSVAGAGYTF	TRBV29-1	TRBJ1-2	NA	NA	10
TGTGCCAGCAGCCAAGACGGACAGCGCGAGCAGTACTTC	CASSQDGQREQYF	TRBV3-1	TRBJ2-7	few	NA	13